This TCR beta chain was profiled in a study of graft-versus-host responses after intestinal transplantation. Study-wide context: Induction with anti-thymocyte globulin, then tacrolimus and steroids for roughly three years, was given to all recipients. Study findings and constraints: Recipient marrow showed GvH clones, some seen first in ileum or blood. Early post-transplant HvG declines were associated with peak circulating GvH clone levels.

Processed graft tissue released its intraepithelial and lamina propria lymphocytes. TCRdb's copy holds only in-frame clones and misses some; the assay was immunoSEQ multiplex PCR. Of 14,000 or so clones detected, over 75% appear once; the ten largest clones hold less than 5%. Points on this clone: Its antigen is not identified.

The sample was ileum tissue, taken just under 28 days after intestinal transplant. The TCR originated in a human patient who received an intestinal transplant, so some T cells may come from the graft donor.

For the CDR3, the DNA is TGTGCCAGCAGTTACGGGAATGGACAGGGCAATCAGCCCCAGCATTTT. This encodes CASSYGNGQGNQPQHF. The V call is TRBV6-6, the J call TRBJ1-5; 7 nucleotides line up with TRBD1. V lost 2 bases to trimming and J lost 2 bases; unmatched junction nucleotides: 6. CDR1 is MNHNY, CDR2 SVGAGI, per germline (reference sequence). This CDR3 has 16 residues.